This T cell receptor (beta chain) emerged from a study of T cell responses to AZD1222 COVID-19 vaccine. Study-wide points: Clonal diversity was possibly underestimated, and the donors were mostly white British, with more females. Reports indicate that nearly half of spike-specific TCRs are directed at unmutated variant regions.

Notes on this clone: Its cognate antigen is unknown.

TCRdb's table, derived via immunoSEQ multiplex PCR, lists solely in-frame clones and lacks some. The sample lists 150,000 to 200,000 clones, approximately 90% occurring once. This TCR came from an adult in good health. The material sequenced was peripheral blood, taken on day 0 of AZD1222 vaccination.

The CDR3 is CASSEALREQYF. The DNA of the CDR3 is TGTGCCAGCAGTGAAGCGCTGAGGGAGCAGTACTTC. V usage is TRBV6-1 and J usage is TRBJ2-7, with D unclear. Germline V gene sequence: CDR1 MNHNS, CDR2 SASEGT. V lost 0 bases and J 7 bases, leaving 7 bases between the germline ends. This CDR3 has 12 residues.